This T cell receptor beta chain was documented in a study of T cells after yellow fever vaccination. At the level of the study: For low cell numbers, libraries were made with SMART-Seq v4 Ultra Low Input.

Study-wide results and limits: There was a possibility that FACS-sorted repertoires contained abundant clonotypes contaminating from the bulk population.

A universal primer site and UMIs were added as TCR cDNA was made by 5'RACE template switching. TCRdb independently ran MiXCR on the 5' RACE reads; one entry per CDR3 protein. The table has some 300,000 distinct CDR3 sequences, 7% to 10% seen once. Comment on this clonotype: Its cognate antigen is unknown.

CDR1 and CDR2 from the germline V gene are DFQATT and SNEGSKA (reference sequence). This CDR3 comprises 11 residues. The V and J ends lost 3 bases and 8 bases respectively, with 10 bases between them. The sample in question was PBMCs, obtained about 41 days after the first yellow fever vaccination. This clonotype was obtained from a man aged 18 to 30 who received the YFV17D yellow fever vaccine. This rearrangement joins TRBV20-1 to TRBJ1-2; possible D gene TRBD1, 5 bases. The CDR3 here is CSASRAGGYTF. The DNA for the CDR3 is TGCAGTGCTAGCAGGGCGGGGGGCTACACCTTC.